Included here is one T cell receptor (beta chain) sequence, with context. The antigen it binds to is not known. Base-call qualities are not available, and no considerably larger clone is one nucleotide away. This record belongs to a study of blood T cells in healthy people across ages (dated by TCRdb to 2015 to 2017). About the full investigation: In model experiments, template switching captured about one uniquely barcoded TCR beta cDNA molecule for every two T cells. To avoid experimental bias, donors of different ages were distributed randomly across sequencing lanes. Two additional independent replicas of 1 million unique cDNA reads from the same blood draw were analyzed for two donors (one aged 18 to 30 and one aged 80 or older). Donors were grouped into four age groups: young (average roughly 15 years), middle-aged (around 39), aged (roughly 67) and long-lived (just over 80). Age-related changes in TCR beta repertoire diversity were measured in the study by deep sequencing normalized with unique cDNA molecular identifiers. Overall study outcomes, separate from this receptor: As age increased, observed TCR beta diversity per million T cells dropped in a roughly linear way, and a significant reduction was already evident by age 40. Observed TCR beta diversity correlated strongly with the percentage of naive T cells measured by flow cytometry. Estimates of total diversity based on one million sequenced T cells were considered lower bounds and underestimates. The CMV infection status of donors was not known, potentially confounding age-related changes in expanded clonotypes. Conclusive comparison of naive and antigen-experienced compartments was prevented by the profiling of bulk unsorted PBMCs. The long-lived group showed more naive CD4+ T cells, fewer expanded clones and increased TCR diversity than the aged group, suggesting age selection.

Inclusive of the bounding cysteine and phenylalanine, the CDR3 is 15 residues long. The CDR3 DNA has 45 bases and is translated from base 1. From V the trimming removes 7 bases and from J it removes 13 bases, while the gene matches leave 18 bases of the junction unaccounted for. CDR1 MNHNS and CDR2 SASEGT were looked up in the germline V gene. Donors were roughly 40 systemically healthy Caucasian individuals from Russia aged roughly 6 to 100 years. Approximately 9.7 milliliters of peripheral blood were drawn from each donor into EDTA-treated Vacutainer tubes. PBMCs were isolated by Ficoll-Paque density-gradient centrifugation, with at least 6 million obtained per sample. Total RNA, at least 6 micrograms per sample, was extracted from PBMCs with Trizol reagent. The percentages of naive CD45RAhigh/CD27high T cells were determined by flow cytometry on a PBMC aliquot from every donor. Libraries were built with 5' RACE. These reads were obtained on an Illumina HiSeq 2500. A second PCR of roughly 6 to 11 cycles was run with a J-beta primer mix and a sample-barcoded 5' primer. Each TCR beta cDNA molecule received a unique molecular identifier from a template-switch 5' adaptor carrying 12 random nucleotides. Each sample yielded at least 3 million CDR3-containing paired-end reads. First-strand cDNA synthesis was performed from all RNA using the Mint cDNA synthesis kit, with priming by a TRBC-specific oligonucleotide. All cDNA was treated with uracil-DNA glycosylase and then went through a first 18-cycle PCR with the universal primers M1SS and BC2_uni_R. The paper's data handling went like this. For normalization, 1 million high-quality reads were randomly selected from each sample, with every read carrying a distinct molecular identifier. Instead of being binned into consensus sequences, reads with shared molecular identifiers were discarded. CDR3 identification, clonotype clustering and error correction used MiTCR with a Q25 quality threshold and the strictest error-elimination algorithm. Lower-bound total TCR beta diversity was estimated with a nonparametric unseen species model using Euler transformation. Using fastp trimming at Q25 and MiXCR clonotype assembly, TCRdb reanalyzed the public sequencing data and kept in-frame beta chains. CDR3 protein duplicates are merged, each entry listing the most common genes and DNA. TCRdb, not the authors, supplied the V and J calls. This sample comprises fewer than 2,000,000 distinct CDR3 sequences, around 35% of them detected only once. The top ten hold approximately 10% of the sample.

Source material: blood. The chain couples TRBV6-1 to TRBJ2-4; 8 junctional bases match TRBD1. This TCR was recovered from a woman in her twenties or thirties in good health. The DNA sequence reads TGTGCCAGCACCCAGGGGGCAGCCCTCTATCGGGAGCAGTACTTC. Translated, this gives CASTQGAALYREQYF.